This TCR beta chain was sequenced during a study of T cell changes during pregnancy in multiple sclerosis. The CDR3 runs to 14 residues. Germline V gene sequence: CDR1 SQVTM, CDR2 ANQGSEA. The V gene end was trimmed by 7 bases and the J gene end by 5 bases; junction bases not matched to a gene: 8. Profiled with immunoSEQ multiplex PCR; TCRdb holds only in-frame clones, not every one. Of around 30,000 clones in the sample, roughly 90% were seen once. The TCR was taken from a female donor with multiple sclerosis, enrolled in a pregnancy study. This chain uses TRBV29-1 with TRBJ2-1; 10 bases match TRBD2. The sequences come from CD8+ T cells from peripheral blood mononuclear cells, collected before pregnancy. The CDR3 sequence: CSANIAGGHNEQFF. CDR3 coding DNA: TGCAGCGCCAATATAGCGGGAGGCCACAATGAGCAGTTCTTC.